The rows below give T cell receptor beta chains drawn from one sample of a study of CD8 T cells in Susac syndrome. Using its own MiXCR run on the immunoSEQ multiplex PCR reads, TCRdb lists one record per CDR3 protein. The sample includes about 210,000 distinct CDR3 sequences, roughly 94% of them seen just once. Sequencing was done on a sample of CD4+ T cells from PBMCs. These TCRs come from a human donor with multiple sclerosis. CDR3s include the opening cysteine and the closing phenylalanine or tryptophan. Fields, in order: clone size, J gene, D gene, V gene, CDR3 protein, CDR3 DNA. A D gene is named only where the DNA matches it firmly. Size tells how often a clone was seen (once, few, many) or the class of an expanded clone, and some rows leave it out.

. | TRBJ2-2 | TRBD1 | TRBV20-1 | CSASRQGVTGELFF | TGCAGTGCTAGTCGACAGGGAGTTACCGGGGAGCTGTTTTTT
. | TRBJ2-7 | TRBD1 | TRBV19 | CASSRDREGSEQYF | TGTGCCAGTAGTCGAGACAGGGAAGGAAGCGAGCAGTACTTC
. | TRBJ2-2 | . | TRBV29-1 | CSASHGAVAGELFF | TGCAGCGCTTCCCACGGGGCGGTGGCCGGGGAGCTGTTTTTT
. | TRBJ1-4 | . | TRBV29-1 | CSADVGGTNEKLFF | TGCAGCGCTGACGTGGGGGGGACTAATGAAAAACTGTTTTTT
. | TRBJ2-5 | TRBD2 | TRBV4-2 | CASAPGTSGGTQETQYF | TGTGCCAGCGCACCCGGGACTAGCGGGGGGACCCAAGAGACCCAGTACTTC
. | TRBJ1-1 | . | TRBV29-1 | CSVRKPNTEAFF | TGCAGCGTTAGGAAACCGAACACTGAAGCTTTCTTT
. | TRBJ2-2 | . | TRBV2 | CASTIKNTGELFF | TGTGCCAGCACAATCAAGAACACCGGGGAGCTGTTTTTT
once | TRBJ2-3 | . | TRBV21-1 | CASSKVGGVTDTQYF | TGTGCCAGCAGCAAAGTTGGCGGGGTCACAGATACGCAGTATTTT
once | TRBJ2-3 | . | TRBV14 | CASSLLGGGLTDTQYF | TGTGCCAGCAGCCTCCTGGGGGGAGGTTTAACAGATACGCAGTATTTT
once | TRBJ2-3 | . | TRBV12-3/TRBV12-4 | CASSSRAGSTDTQYF | TGTGCCAGCAGTTCGAGGGCGGGGAGCACAGATACGCAGTATTTT
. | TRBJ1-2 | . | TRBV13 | CASSLGDGINYGYTF | TGTGCCAGCAGCTTAGGCGATGGTATTAACTATGGCTACACCTTC
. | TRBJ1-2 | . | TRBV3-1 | CASSQGAEGYTF | TGTGCCAGCAGCCAAGGGGCCGAAGGCTACACCTTC
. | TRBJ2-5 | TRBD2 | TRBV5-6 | CASSPEAGSGYETQYF | TGTGCCAGCAGCCCGGAGGCAGGTAGCGGGTACGAGACCCAGTACTTC
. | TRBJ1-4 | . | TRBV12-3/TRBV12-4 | CASSLTATNEKLFF | TGTGCCAGCAGTTTGACAGCAACTAATGAAAAACTGTTTTTT
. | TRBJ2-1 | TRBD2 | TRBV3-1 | CASSPFRGGGNEQFF | TGTGCCAGCAGCCCCTTTCGAGGCGGGGGGAATGAGCAGTTCTTC
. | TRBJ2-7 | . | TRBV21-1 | CASSKGEQYF | TGTGCCAGCAGCAAGGGCGAGCAGTACTTC
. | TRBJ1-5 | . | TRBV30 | CAWNTIGDQAQHF | TGTGCCTGGAATACGATCGGAGATCAGGCCCAGCATTTT
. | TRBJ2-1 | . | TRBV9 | CASSVGQPGEQFF | TGTGCCAGCAGCGTAGGTCAACCGGGGGAGCAGTTCTTC
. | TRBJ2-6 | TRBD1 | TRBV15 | CATSSPGTGGSGANVLTF | TGTGCCACCAGCAGCCCCGGGACAGGGGGATCTGGGGCCAACGTCCTGACTTTC
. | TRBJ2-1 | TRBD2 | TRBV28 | CASSSPGTSGGARNEQFF | TGTGCCAGCAGTTCTCCCGGGACTAGCGGGGGGGCTCGTAATGAGCAGTTCTTC
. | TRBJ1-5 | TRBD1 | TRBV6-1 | CASRGQRPNQPQHF | TGTGCCAGCAGGGGACAGCGGCCAAATCAGCCCCAGCATTTT
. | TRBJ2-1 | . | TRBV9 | CASSVVQGGDNEQFF | TGTGCCAGCAGCGTAGTACAGGGTGGTGACAATGAGCAGTTCTTC
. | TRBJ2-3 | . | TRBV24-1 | CATSDPRTTDTQYF | TGTGCCACCAGTGATCCCCGAACCACAGATACGCAGTATTTT
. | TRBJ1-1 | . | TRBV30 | CAWRVGGNTEAFF | TGTGCCTGGAGGGTAGGCGGGAACACTGAAGCTTTCTTT
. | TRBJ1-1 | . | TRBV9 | CASSPHSPANTEAFF | TGTGCCAGCAGCCCCCATAGTCCGGCGAACACTGAAGCTTTCTTT
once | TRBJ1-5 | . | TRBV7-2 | CASSFRSSGGNQPQHF | TGTGCCAGCAGCTTTCGGTCGAGTGGGGGCAATCAGCCCCAGCATTTT
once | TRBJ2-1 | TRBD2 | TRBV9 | CASSAATSEINEQFF | TGTGCCAGCAGCGCCGCGACTAGCGAGATTAATGAGCAGTTCTTC
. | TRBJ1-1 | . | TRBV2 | CASSVGRANTEAFF | TGTGCCAGCAGTGTAGGACGGGCAAACACTGAAGCTTTCTTT
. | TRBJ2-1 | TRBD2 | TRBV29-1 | CSVSGAAPEQFF | TGCAGCGTCAGCGGGGCCGCCCCTGAGCAGTTCTTC
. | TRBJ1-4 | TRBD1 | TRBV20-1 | CSASDRGANEKLFF | TGCAGTGCTTCAGACAGGGGCGCGAATGAAAAACTGTTTTTT
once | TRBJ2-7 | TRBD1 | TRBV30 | CAWSDRGSRSYEQYF | TGTGCCTGGAGTGACAGGGGAAGTAGGTCCTACGAGCAGTACTTC
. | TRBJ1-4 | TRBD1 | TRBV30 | CAWDNRGGEKLFF | TGTGCCTGGGATAACAGGGGAGGGGAAAAACTGTTTTTT
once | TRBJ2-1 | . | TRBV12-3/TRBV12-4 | CASSPSTGNEQFF | TGTGCCAGCAGTCCCTCGACGGGAAATGAGCAGTTCTTC
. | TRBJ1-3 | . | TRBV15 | CATSSAPRRGNTIYF | TGTGCCACCAGCTCCGCGCCTCGGCGGGGGAACACCATATATTTT
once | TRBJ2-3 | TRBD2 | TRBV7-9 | CASSRQPILAGGDTQYF | TGTGCCAGCAGCCGTCAACCGATACTAGCGGGGGGAGATACGCAGTATTTT
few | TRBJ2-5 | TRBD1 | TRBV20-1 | CSASRRGETQYF | TGCAGTGCTAGTCGCAGGGGGGAGACCCAGTACTTC
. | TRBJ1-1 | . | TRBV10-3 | CAISAEGSEAFF | TGTGCCATCAGTGCGGAGGGCTCCGAAGCTTTCTTT
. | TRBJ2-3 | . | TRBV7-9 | CASSSLADTQYF | TGTGCCAGCAGCTCTCTTGCAGATACGCAGTATTTT
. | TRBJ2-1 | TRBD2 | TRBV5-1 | CASSLASGGPGYNEQFF | TGCGCCAGCAGCTTGGCTAGCGGGGGGCCGGGCTACAATGAGCAGTTCTTC
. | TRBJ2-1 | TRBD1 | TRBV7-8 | CASSEGTGGSLGQFF | TGTGCCAGCAGCGAGGGGACAGGGGGCTCTCTGGGGCAGTTCTTC
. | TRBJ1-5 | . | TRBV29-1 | CSVGTGGNQPQHF | TGCAGCGTTGGGACCGGAGGCAATCAGCCCCAGCATTTT
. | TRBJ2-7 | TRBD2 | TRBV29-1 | CSVGTSGSYEQYF | TGCAGCGTTGGGACTAGCGGCTCCTACGAGCAGTACTTC
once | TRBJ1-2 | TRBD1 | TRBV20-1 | CSARNQGVGYTF | TGCAGTGCTAGAAACCAGGGGGTCGGCTACACCTTC
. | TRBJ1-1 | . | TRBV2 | CASSAVRNTEAFF | TGTGCCAGCAGTGCGGTCAGGAACACTGAAGCTTTCTTT
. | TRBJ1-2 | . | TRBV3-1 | CASSAGDEHGYTF | TGTGCCAGCAGCGCCGGGGACGAGCATGGCTACACCTTC
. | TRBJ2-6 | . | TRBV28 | CASSPGFSGANVLTF | TGTGCCAGCAGTCCAGGGTTTTCTGGGGCCAACGTCCTGACTTTC
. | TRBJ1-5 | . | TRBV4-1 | CASSPPGAATQPQHF | TGCGCCAGCAGCCCCCCGGGGGCTGCGACCCAGCCCCAGCATTTT
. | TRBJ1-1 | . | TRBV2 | CASSVGGPGEAFF | TGTGCCAGCAGTGTTGGAGGTCCAGGCGAAGCTTTCTTT
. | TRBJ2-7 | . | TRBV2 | CASSLTLLGLQEQYF | TGTGCCAGCAGCCTCACCCTACTGGGGCTACAGGAGCAGTACTTC
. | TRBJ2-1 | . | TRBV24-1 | CATGGTAYNEQFF | TGTGCCACCGGAGGGACAGCCTACAATGAGCAGTTCTTC
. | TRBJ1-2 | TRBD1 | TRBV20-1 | CSAELRTGAVEGYTF | TGCAGTGCAGAGCTAAGAACAGGGGCCGTCGAGGGCTACACCTTC